These 20 T cell receptor beta chains share one sample of origin, sequenced in a study of blood T cell repertoires in COVID-19. Here immunoSEQ multiplex PCR was the method, and the copy in TCRdb shows in-frame clones only, minus some. Of 110,000 or so clones listed, roughly 80% are singletons. Sequencing was performed on peripheral blood. Receptors originate from a man between 65 and 85 years old with acute or convalescent COVID-19.

The chain carries TRBV30 and TRBJ2-7; 9 bases are a match to TRBD2. The germline V gene encodes CDR1 GTSNPN and CDR2 SVGIG (reference sequence). This CDR3 contains 14 residues. V shed 4 bases, J shed 4 bases, and the junction held 8 bases outside the gene matches. CDR3 nucleotides: TGTGCCTGGATTGGTAAGCGGGAGGATTACGAGCAGTACTTC. It encodes CAWIGKREDYEQYF.

This clone was found once. The chain joins TRBV6-5 to TRBJ1-1; 8 nucleotides agree with TRBD1. There are 15 residues in the CDR3. Germline V gene data show CDR1 as MNHEY and CDR2 as SVGAGI. V was pared by 2 bases and J by 3 bases, with 5 bases of the junction left unmatched. The CDR3 here is CASSYAQGAHTEAFF. CDR3 sequence (DNA): TGTGCCAGCAGTTACGCCCAGGGGGCGCACACTGAAGCTTTCTTT.

The CDR3 bases are TGTGCCAGCGGAGCCTCTGGAAACACCATATATTTT. It translates to CASGASGNTIYF. The chain links TRBV13 to TRBJ1-3, with D unresolved. V lost 8 bases to trimming and J lost 0 bases, with 5 bases between them. This CDR3 spans 12 amino acids. The germline V gene encodes CDR1 PRHDT and CDR2 FYEKMQ (reference sequence). Combining the CDR3 with reference TRBV13 and TRBJ1-3 gives the whole variable domain AAGVIQSPRHLIKEKRETATLKCYPIPRHDTVYWYQQGPGQDPQFLISFYEKMQSDKGSIPDRFSAQQFSDYHSELNMSSLELGDSALYFCASGASGNTIYFGEGSWLTVV.

The chain couples TRBV7-6 to TRBJ1-4; D perhaps matches TRBD1 (6 bases). The CDR3 covers 15 residues. V dropped 2 bases and J dropped 5 bases, with 12 bases sitting between them. The germline V gene encodes CDR1 SGHVS and CDR2 FNYEAQ. CDR3 coding DNA: TGTGCCAGCAGCTTAAAGGGACAACTAAATGAAAAACTGTTTTTT. It yields the protein CASSLKGQLNEKLFF. Together with reference TRBV7-6 and TRBJ1-4, the CDR3 gives the full variable domain: GAGVSQSPRYKVTKRGQDVALRCDPISGHVSLYWYRQALGQGPEFLTYFNYEAQQDKSGLPNDRFSAERPEGSISTLTIQRTEQRDSAMYRCASSLKGQLNEKLFFGSGTQLSVL.

This clone was seen just once. The chain couples TRBV19 to TRBJ2-5, with 14 bases matching TRBD2. V dropped 3 bases and J dropped 5; count of bases not matched to a gene: 5. Germline V lookup: CDR1 LNHDA, CDR2 SQIVND (reference sequence). This CDR3 contains 16 residues. The DNA of the CDR3 is TGTGCCAGTAGTATCGGGACTAGCGGGAGTGGGGAGACCCAGTACTTC. This codes for CASSIGTSGSGETQYF.

This chain uses TRBV27 with TRBJ1-6, with D possibly being TRBD1 (6 bases). The CDR3 runs 14 residues. V lost 6 bases, J lost 7 bases, and 13 bases lay in between. Germline V lookup: CDR1 MNHEY, CDR2 SMNVEV (reference sequence). The CDR3 DNA is TGTGCCAGCAGGGCCCGGGACAAAAATTCACCCCTCCACTTT. It yields the protein CASRARDKNSPLHF.

The rearrangement links TRBV28 to TRBJ1-6; 9 bases agree with TRBD1. Germline lookup yields CDR1 MDHEN and CDR2 SYDVKM. This CDR3 has 16 amino acids. The V segment lost 6 bases and the J segment 7 bases; nucleotides outside the gene matches: 10. CDR3 coding DNA: TGTGCCAGCAGCTTGGGGGACAGGGCAGGGAATTCACCCCTCCACTTT. As protein: CASSLGDRAGNSPLHF.

The rearrangement uses TRBV19 and TRBJ1-6; 8 bases are a match to TRBD1. This CDR3 contains 16 residues. After removal of 9 bases from V and 2 bases from J, the junction contained 9 bases not matched to a gene. CDR1 is LNHDA and CDR2 is SQIVND in the germline V gene (reference sequence). CDR3 protein: CASKYQDRAYNSPLHF. Written as DNA, the CDR3 is TGTGCCAGCAAGTACCAGGACAGGGCCTATAATTCACCCCTCCACTTT.

This clone has more than one count but fewer than ten. The chain is built from TRBV30 and TRBJ2-5, with 8 bases lining up with TRBD1. J lost 2 bases, V lost 1 base, and 3 bases had no gene match. The CDR3 runs 14 residues. Germline CDR1 GTSNPN, CDR2 SVGIG (reference sequence). The DNA of the CDR3 is TGTGCCTGGAGTGGCGACAGGGGACAAGAGACCCAGTACTTC. This gives the protein CAWSGDRGQETQYF.

The gene calls are TRBV5-1 and TRBJ1-6, with a tentative D call TRBD1 (5 bases). The germline V and J ends were trimmed by 4 bases and 7 bases, with 12 bases remaining between them. From germline, CDR1 is SGHRS and CDR2 YFSETQ. The CDR3 runs 14 residues. The CDR3 spells CASSQDQGNSPLHF. The CDR3 DNA sequence: TGCGCCAGCAGCCAGGACCAGGGAAATTCACCCCTCCACTTT.

The chain links TRBV18 to TRBJ1-1; unclear D gene. The CDR3 runs 16 residues. Germline lookup yields CDR1 KGHSH and CDR2 LQKENI. V lost 2 bases to trimming and J lost 5 bases, with 18 bases between them. The chain's CDR3 is CASSPIGPPGRTEAFF. In DNA form, the CDR3 reads TGTGCCAGCTCACCAATAGGCCCTCCGGGGAGGACTGAAGCTTTCTTT.

This clone has more than one count but fewer than ten. The chain carries TRBV24-1 and TRBJ2-1; 9 bases align to TRBD1. This CDR3 is 17 amino acids long. CDR1 and CDR2 (germline): KGHDR, SFDVKD. After removal of 4 bases from V and 6 bases from J, the junction contained 12 bases not matched to a gene. CDR3 region: CATSDPGQGWAGNEQFF. The CDR3 DNA reads as TGTGCCACCAGTGACCCCGGACAGGGGTGGGCAGGCAATGAGCAGTTCTTC.

This rearrangement joins TRBV7-2 to TRBJ2-7; 8 bases map to TRBD2. V was clipped by 5 bases and J by 5 bases; unmatched bases: 11. Germline assignment: CDR1 SGHTA and CDR2 FQGNSA. The CDR3 is 15 amino acids. The CDR3 here is CASSPRGGQTNEQYF. The CDR3 region has the DNA TGTGCCAGCAGCCCTCGGGGGGGGCAAACCAACGAGCAGTACTTC.

The rearrangement links TRBV29-1 to TRBJ2-4; D is perhaps TRBD1 (6 bases). Germline V gene sequence: CDR1 SQVTM, CDR2 ANQGSEA. V lost 5 bases, J lost 0 bases, and 14 bases lay in between. This CDR3 contains 15 residues. CDR3 region: CSVLTGRLAKNIQYF. CDR3 in DNA: TGCAGCGTTCTGACAGGACGACTAGCCAAAAACATTCAGTACTTC.

V and J are TRBV24-1 and TRBJ2-4, with a weak D call TRBD2 (6 bases). The CDR3 spans 15 residues. Trimming took off 2 bases at V and 8 bases at J, with 15 bases between the two ends. Germline-derived CDR1 and CDR2 are KGHDR and SFDVKD. This chain's CDR3 is CATSDSGTPRDIQYF. CDR3 DNA sequence: TGTGCCACCAGTGATTCCGGGACTCCTCGGGACATTCAGTACTTC.

The chain joins TRBV5-1 to TRBJ1-2; unclear D gene. V lost 0 bases, J lost 7 bases, and 16 bases lay in between. CDR1 is SGHRS and CDR2 is YFSETQ in the germline V gene. The CDR3 is 15 amino acids. CDR3 region: CASSLGAGSLSGYTF. CDR3 nucleotide sequence: TGCGCCAGCAGCTTGGGGGCAGGTTCTCTTTCTGGCTACACCTTC.

The rearrangement links TRBV7-8 to TRBJ2-1, with a possible D match to TRBD1 (8 bases). This CDR3 has 17 residues. The germline V gene has CDR1 SGHVS and CDR2 FQNEAQ. V dropped 5 bases and J dropped 7 bases, with 24 bases sitting between them. In nucleotides, the CDR3 is TGTGCCAGCAGCCTATCAGCGGGACAGGTCAATGGTAATGAGCAGTTCTTC. Translating gives CASSLSAGQVNGNEQFF.

The chain employs TRBV29-1 and TRBJ2-1, with D tentatively TRBD1 (5 bases). The CDR3 length is 14 residues. The V gene's germline CDR1 is SQVTM and CDR2 ANQGSEA. V was clipped by 7 bases and J by 7 bases, with 20 bases between them. The CDR3 DNA is TGCAGCGGGATGAGGCCAGGGCCCGGGAATGAGCAGTTCTTC. This encodes CSGMRPGPGNEQFF.

The rearrangement joins TRBV6-2 or TRBV6-3 to TRBJ2-7; D might be TRBD1 (6 bases). This CDR3 has 12 amino acids. Germline V gene data show CDR1 as MNHEY and CDR2 as SVGEGT. V was clipped by 5 bases and J by 7 bases, with 12 bases between them. For the CDR3, the DNA is TGTGCCAGCAGTCTACAGGGCGGGGAGCAGTACTTC. Its protein is CASSLQGGEQYF.

The V call is TRBV6-5, the J call TRBJ1-6, with 10 bases fitting TRBD1. In germline, CDR1 is MNHEY, CDR2 SVGAGI. Germline trimming cut 4 bases from V and 7 bases from J; bases unmatched to any gene: 4. The CDR3 runs 15 residues. CDR3: CASSSLTGGNSPLHF. The CDR3 region has the DNA TGTGCCAGCAGTTCACTGACAGGGGGCAATTCACCCCTCCACTTT.